This is a list of T cell receptor beta chains from one sample in a study of CD8+ T cells in alopecia areata. Produced via immunoSEQ multiplex PCR; TCRdb's table is partial and in-frame only. Found here are 150,000 to 200,000 clones, roughly 64% of them singletons; the top ten hold approximately 12%. Sample: CD8+ T cells sorted from blood, taken at week 24, from a patient treated with tofacitinib. The origin of the receptors is a human donor with alopecia areata. Each CDR3 is given with its conserved first and last residue. A D gene is named only where the DNA matches it firmly.

j_call: TRBJ2-1; d_call: TRBD2; v_call: TRBV25-1; cdr3_aa: CASRVTTSGVYNEQFF
j_call: TRBJ2-2; d_call: .; v_call: TRBV2; cdr3_aa: CASSDTGHNTGELFF
j_call: TRBJ2-7; d_call: .; v_call: TRBV13; cdr3_aa: CASSLERAGEQYF
j_call: TRBJ2-1; d_call: .; v_call: TRBV2; cdr3_aa: CASSGGSYNEQFF
j_call: TRBJ2-4; d_call: TRBD1; v_call: TRBV4-2; cdr3_aa: CASSHGTGENIQYF
j_call: TRBJ1-2; d_call: .; v_call: TRBV9; cdr3_aa: CASSESRSYGYTF
j_call: TRBJ1-4; d_call: .; v_call: TRBV9; cdr3_aa: CASSVAGTGNEKLFF
j_call: TRBJ1-6; d_call: .; v_call: TRBV6-5; cdr3_aa: CASSYWGPGTPHYF
j_call: TRBJ2-7; d_call: .; v_call: TRBV2; cdr3_aa: CASREPGTPNYEQYF
j_call: TRBJ2-3; d_call: TRBD2; v_call: TRBV11-2; cdr3_aa: CASSLGGAGPHHSTDTQYF
j_call: TRBJ1-2; d_call: .; v_call: TRBV4-1; cdr3_aa: CASSLPGTMGYTF
j_call: TRBJ2-3; d_call: TRBD2; v_call: TRBV13; cdr3_aa: CASSRVGGSTDTQYF
j_call: TRBJ2-1; d_call: .; v_call: TRBV5-6; cdr3_aa: CASSFGTDAYNEQFF
j_call: TRBJ2-5; d_call: .; v_call: TRBV5-1; cdr3_aa: CASSRHLRETQYF
j_call: TRBJ1-2; d_call: TRBD1; v_call: TRBV6-5; cdr3_aa: CASSSLDRAYGYTF
j_call: TRBJ2-1; d_call: .; v_call: TRBV6-5; cdr3_aa: CASSYKQGLRSNEQFF
j_call: TRBJ2-3; d_call: TRBD1; v_call: TRBV7-9; cdr3_aa: CATFDRGDTQYF
j_call: TRBJ2-1; d_call: TRBD2; v_call: TRBV27; cdr3_aa: CASSFIAGGRDEQFF
j_call: TRBJ2-3; d_call: TRBD2; v_call: TRBV5-1; cdr3_aa: CASSGGTSGDSDTQYF
j_call: TRBJ1-3; d_call: TRBD1; v_call: TRBV29-1; cdr3_aa: CSAGTGDGNTIYF
j_call: TRBJ2-7; d_call: .; v_call: TRBV5-6; cdr3_aa: CASSLGAYEQYF
j_call: TRBJ2-7; d_call: TRBD2; v_call: TRBV4-1; cdr3_aa: CASSQDSSGGPSYEQYF
j_call: TRBJ2-3; d_call: .; v_call: TRBV10-3; cdr3_aa: CAISGGSHTDTQYF
j_call: TRBJ2-7; d_call: .; v_call: TRBV13; cdr3_aa: CASSTGRGYEQYF
j_call: TRBJ2-7; d_call: .; v_call: TRBV23-1; cdr3_aa: CASSQFRDILSHEQYF
j_call: TRBJ1-1; d_call: .; v_call: TRBV5-6; cdr3_aa: CASSTGSTEAFF
j_call: TRBJ2-1; d_call: .; v_call: TRBV30; cdr3_aa: CAWGAPSEQFF
j_call: TRBJ1-2; d_call: .; v_call: TRBV2; cdr3_aa: CASVDWGYGYTF
j_call: TRBJ1-1; d_call: .; v_call: TRBV30; cdr3_aa: CAWSVHGNTEAFF
j_call: TRBJ2-3; d_call: TRBD1; v_call: TRBV18; cdr3_aa: CASSPDRGPDTQYF
j_call: TRBJ2-3; d_call: .; v_call: TRBV7-9; cdr3_aa: CASSFSSGTDTQYF
j_call: TRBJ2-5; d_call: TRBD1; v_call: TRBV5-1; cdr3_aa: CASSLDRGLRETQYF
j_call: TRBJ2-2; d_call: TRBD1; v_call: TRBV2; cdr3_aa: CASRETGADTGELFF
j_call: TRBJ2-1; d_call: TRBD2; v_call: TRBV30; cdr3_aa: CAYRGLAVGNEQFF
j_call: TRBJ2-7; d_call: .; v_call: TRBV6-1; cdr3_aa: CASSEVGHSYEQYF
j_call: TRBJ2-7; d_call: TRBD1; v_call: TRBV29-1; cdr3_aa: CSVRDRDYEQYF
j_call: TRBJ2-7; d_call: .; v_call: TRBV19; cdr3_aa: CASSRGVEQYF
j_call: TRBJ2-1; d_call: TRBD2; v_call: TRBV7-6; cdr3_aa: CASSPTGLAGLNEQFF
j_call: TRBJ2-1; d_call: .; v_call: TRBV30; cdr3_aa: CAWSRGNEQFF
j_call: TRBJ1-6; d_call: .; v_call: TRBV7-9; cdr3_aa: CASSLGSSPLHF
j_call: TRBJ2-2; d_call: .; v_call: TRBV30; cdr3_aa: CAWSVLAVPNTGELFF
j_call: TRBJ2-7; d_call: .; v_call: TRBV6-6; cdr3_aa: CASSYVGNEQYF